Following are 29 T cell receptor beta chains from one sample sequenced in a study of T cells in Graves' hyperthyroidism and ophthalmopathy. Authors of the study amplified TCR beta CDR3 regions from RNA transcripts. The primer set for the first-round RT-PCR of the TCR CDR3 was HTBI. TCRdb analysed the multiplex PCR reads with MiXCR anew, one entry per CDR3 protein. This table holds approximately 400,000 distinct CDR3 sequences, approximately 15% found once. Material: blood. The receptors come from a young woman with Graves' hyperthyroidism.

This chain connects TRBV19 to TRBJ2-4; D is perhaps TRBD1 (6 bases). V was shortened by 3 bases and J by 10 bases, with 13 bases between the two germline ends. Germline lookup yields CDR1 LNHDA and CDR2 SQIVND (reference sequence). This CDR3 contains 13 residues. CDR3 sequence (DNA): TGTGCCAGTAGTATGGGCAGGGGAACTATTCAGTACTTC. Its translation: CASSMGRGTIQYF. The complete variable domain, with remaining parts taken from reference TRBV19 and TRBJ2-4, reads DGGITQSPKYLFRKEGQNVTLSCEQNLNHDAMYWYRQDPGQGLRLIYYSQIVNDFQKGDIAEGYSVSREKKESFPLTVTSAQKNPTAFYLCASSMGRGTIQYFGAGTRLSVL.

In its sample, this clonotype was seen many times. The genes are TRBV12-3 or TRBV12-4 and TRBJ2-7, with TRBD1 identical over 9 bases. J gave up 6 bases and V 5 bases, and 11 bases lay outside the gene matches. This CDR3 is 15 amino acids long. The CDR3 bases are TGTGCCAGCAGTCAACTCGGGACAGGGACCGGCGAGCAGTACTTC. Protein: CASSQLGTGTGEQYF.

This clonotype has ten or more counts. V is TRBV10-3 and J is TRBJ1-1, with TRBD1 as a possible D gene (6 bases). The length of the CDR3 is 14 residues. V gave up 10 bases and J gave up 3 bases, with 18 bases separating them. Germline CDR1 ENHRY, CDR2 SYGVKD. The CDR3 nucleotides read TGTGCCAACAAGGAGGGGGAGGGACACACTGAAGCTTTCTTT. Protein sequence: CANKEGEGHTEAFF.

The V and J genes are TRBV27 and TRBJ1-1; 12 bases fit TRBD1. The CDR3 has 17 amino acids. Germline V gene data show CDR1 as MNHEY and CDR2 as SMNVEV (reference sequence). J was trimmed by 1 base and V by 3 bases; bases with no gene match: 6. CDR3 loop: CASSFTGTGGRNTEAFF. The CDR3, as DNA: TGTGCCAGCAGTTTTACCGGGACAGGGGGCCGGAACACTGAAGCTTTCTTT.

This clonotype was detected ten times or more. The gene calls are TRBV6-1 and TRBJ2-3, with 12 bases lining up with TRBD2. The CDR3 spans 21 residues. The germline CDR1 and CDR2 sequences are MNHNS and SASEGT. J was trimmed by 0 bases and V by 2 bases; bases with no gene match: 15. The DNA of the CDR3 is TGTGCCAGCAGTGAACCCTCTAGACTAGCGGGGGACCTCTTTAGCACAGATACGCAGTATTTT. Translation: CASSEPSRLAGDLFSTDTQYF.

This clonotype was detected ten times or more. The J gene is TRBJ1-1, the V gene TRBV6-6, with unresolved D. Trimming pared 2 bases from V and 3 bases from J, leaving 7 bases between. The CDR3 is 13 residues long. From germline, CDR1 is MNHNY and CDR2 SVGAGI (reference sequence). The CDR3 nucleotides read TGTGCCAGCAGTTACCGGGAGTACACTGAAGCTTTCTTT. Translated, it gives CASSYREYTEAFF.

This clonotype has at least ten counts. This chain connects TRBV5-5 to TRBJ2-5, with D unresolved. CDR3 length equals 15 residues. The V end lost 1 base, the J end lost 1 base, and 11 bases lay between the germline ends. The germline V gene encodes CDR1 SGHKS and CDR2 YYEKEE (reference sequence). This chain's CDR3 is CASSLRLSVQETQYF. CDR3 in DNA: TGTGCCAGCAGCTTGAGGCTTTCGGTCCAAGAGACCCAGTACTTC.

As concerns this clonotype: One base away lies a much larger clone, so this may be a sequencing read error. The rearrangement joins TRBV2 to TRBJ1-6; D is possibly TRBD1 (5 bases). The CDR3 runs 13 residues. Looked up from germline, CDR1 is SNHLY and CDR2 is FYNNEI. Trimming left V 7 bases short and J 9 bases short, with 13 bases between. CDR3 residues: CASTPGRGSPLHF. As DNA, the CDR3 is TGTGCCAGCACCCCCGGGAGGGGTTCACCCCTCCACTTT.

This clonotype was picked up one time. The CDR3 protein is CATSSPGTGINSNQPQHF. For the CDR3, the DNA is TGTGCCACCAGTTCCCCCGGGACAGGGATTAATAGCAATCAGCCCCAGCATTTT. The rearrangement uses TRBV24-1 and TRBJ1-5; 9 bases match TRBD1. Looked up from germline, CDR1 is KGHDR and CDR2 is SFDVKD. J was trimmed by 0 bases and V by 6 bases; bases with no gene match: 11. The CDR3 spans 18 residues.

This clonotype was seen many times. V gene TRBV11-3 combines with J gene TRBJ2-7; maybe TRBD1 (5 bases). The CDR3 consists of 13 residues. Germline-derived CDR1 and CDR2 are SGHNT and YENEEA. With 5 bases removed from V and 4 bases from J, the gap between germline ends came to 12 bases. The CDR3 is CASSAFRDYEQYF. The DNA of the CDR3 is TGTGCCAGCAGCGCCTTCAGGGATTACGAGCAGTACTTC.

In its sample, this clonotype was seen many times. The V gene is TRBV28, the J gene TRBJ2-5, with TRBD2 matching 15 bases. The germline gives CDR1 MDHEN, CDR2 SYDVKM. This CDR3 comprises 15 residues. The ends lost 6 bases at V and 5 bases at J; junction bases unmatched: 4. In nucleotides, the CDR3 is TGTGCCAGCAGAAGGACTAGCGGGGGGGAGGAGACCCAGTACTTC. It specifies CASRRTSGGEETQYF. Using reference TRBV28 and TRBJ2-5 for the parts outside the CDR3, the full variable domain is DVKVTQSSRYLVKRTGEKVFLECVQDMDHENMFWYRQDPGLGLRLIYFSYDVKMKEKGDIPEGYSVSREKKERFSLILESASTNQTSMYLCASRRTSGGEETQYFGPGTRLLVL.

This clonotype was detected ten times or more. The chain has TRBV7-8 and TRBJ2-5; 8 bases are shared with TRBD2. The ends lost 4 bases at V and 1 base at J; junction bases unmatched: 11. This CDR3 is 17 amino acids long. From germline, CDR1 is SGHVS and CDR2 FQNEAQ. The CDR3 DNA follows: TGTGCCAGCAGCTGGGTGCCAGCACGGGGGGGCCAAGAGACCCAGTACTTC. Translating it yields CASSWVPARGGQETQYF.

This clonotype was recorded at least ten times. V usage is TRBV11-2 and J usage is TRBJ2-7; 8 positions match TRBD1. V was pared by 5 bases and J by 4 bases, with 13 bases of the junction left unmatched. The germline CDR1 and CDR2 sequences are SGHAT and FQNNGV. CDR3 size: 16 residues. The CDR3 DNA sequence: TGTGCCAGCAGCCTTTCCCCCGGGACAGGTTCGTACGAGCAGTACTTC. It codes for CASSLSPGTGSYEQYF.

This clonotype showed up just a few times. CDR3 region: CASSESGHTQYF. The CDR3 DNA sequence: TGCGCCAGCAGTGAATCAGGGCATACGCAGTATTTT. The rearrangement links TRBV10-2 to TRBJ2-3; TRBD1 is a possible D gene (5 bases). Germline V lookup: CDR1 WSHSY, CDR2 SAAADI. V was shortened by 3 bases and J by 7 bases, with 8 bases between the two germline ends. The CDR3 is 12 residues long.

The chain uses TRBV6-1 and TRBJ1-4; weak D call: TRBD1 (5 bases). The CDR3 loop spans 13 amino acids. Germline values: CDR1 MNHNS, CDR2 SASEGT. The V and J ends lost 6 bases and 5 bases respectively, with 10 bases between them. CDR3 DNA: TGTGCCAGCAGCCGGGACGGAAATGAAAAACTGTTTTTT. Translating it yields CASSRDGNEKLFF.

In this sample, this clonotype turned up a few times. This sequence joins TRBV12-3 or TRBV12-4 and TRBJ2-2; 8 nucleotides match TRBD2. The CDR3 covers 14 residues. V was pared by 5 bases and J by 9 bases, with 8 bases of the junction left unmatched. Written as DNA, the CDR3 is TGTGCCAGCAGTCGGACTAGCAGTAACAGGGAGCTGTTTTTT. Amino acid sequence: CASSRTSSNRELFF.

The chain recombines TRBV30 with TRBJ2-3; 10 bases fit TRBD2. V was pared by 4 bases and J by 2 bases, with 3 bases of the junction left unmatched. Germline V gene lookup returns CDR1 GTSNPN and CDR2 SVGIG (reference sequence). The CDR3 contains 14 residues. The CDR3 coding sequence is TGTGCCTGGAATAGCGGGGGGCCCACAGATACGCAGTATTTT. Protein product: CAWNSGGPTDTQYF.

This chain uses TRBV3-1 with TRBJ2-7; 8 nucleotides line up with TRBD1. The germline CDR1 and CDR2 sequences are LGHDT and YNNKEL (reference sequence). The CDR3 has 15 residues. V lost 3 bases to trimming and J lost 2 bases; unmatched junction nucleotides: 6. In nucleotides, the CDR3 is TGTGCCAGCAGCCATCTCAGGACAGGGACCTACGAGCAGTACTTC. This codes for CASSHLRTGTYEQYF.

Many counts were recorded for this clonotype. The CDR3 loop is CAISESRQRGQETQYF. CDR3 sequence (DNA): TGTGCCATCAGTGAGTCCCGGCAGCGGGGGCAAGAGACCCAGTACTTC. The genes are TRBV10-3 and TRBJ2-5; 8 bases map to TRBD2. Germline V gives CDR1 ENHRY, CDR2 SYGVKD. This CDR3 spans 16 amino acids. Trimming cost V 0 bases and J 2 bases; bases outside gene matches: 5.

This clonotype has ten or more counts. The V gene is TRBV6-2 or TRBV6-3, the J gene TRBJ2-7, with a tentative D call TRBD1 (6 bases). V was clipped by 4 bases and J by 5 bases, with 18 bases between them. The CDR3 is made up of 15 amino acids. Germline V gene lookup returns CDR1 MNHEY and CDR2 SVGEGT. The CDR3 here is CASSSGSLGTNEQYF. The CDR3 DNA reads TGTGCCAGCAGTTCGGGGTCTCTGGGGACAAACGAGCAGTACTTC.

This clonotype was recorded at least ten times. V usage is TRBV12-3 or TRBV12-4 and J usage is TRBJ1-3; no clear D. This CDR3 is built from 12 residues. The V end lost 5 bases, the J end lost 15 bases, and 17 bases lay between the germline ends. The CDR3 nucleotides read TGTGCCAGCAGTACGCTTACCCGGGTTCAATATTTT. Its protein product is CASSTLTRVQYF.

This clonotype has ten or more counts. The chain recombines TRBV6-2 or TRBV6-3 with TRBJ1-5; D gene unclear. The CDR3 runs 14 residues. Germline assignment: CDR1 MNHEY and CDR2 SVGEGT. The V end was cut by 4 bases, the J end by 0 bases, with 7 bases between. The CDR3 sequence: CASSWSNSNQPQHF. CDR3 in DNA: TGTGCCAGCAGTTGGTCAAATAGCAATCAGCCCCAGCATTTT.

Of note for this clonotype: It may be a read error: a sequence one base away is much more abundant. V and J are TRBV3-1 and TRBJ1-4; D is ambiguous. The CDR3 consists of 12 residues. In germline, CDR1 is LGHDT, CDR2 YNNKEL (reference sequence). This CDR3 is CASSGRNEKLVF. CDR3 nucleotide sequence: TGTGCCAGCAGCGGTCGCAATGAAAAACTGGTTTTT.

This clonotype occurred many times. The chain combines TRBV29-1 with TRBJ1-1, with D possibly matching TRBD1 (5 bases). The V gene's germline CDR1 is SQVTM and CDR2 ANQGSEA. This CDR3 comprises 14 residues. V lost 2 bases and J 5 bases, leaving 15 bases between the germline ends. CDR3 amino acids: CSVELVRQSTEAFF. Written as DNA, the CDR3 is TGCAGCGTTGAATTGGTTCGACAGTCGACTGAAGCTTTCTTT. Combining the CDR3 with reference TRBV29-1 and TRBJ1-1 gives the whole variable domain SAVISQKPSRDICQRGTSLTIQCQVDSQVTMMFWYRQQPGQSLTLIATANQGSEATYESGFVIDKFPISRPNLTFSTLTVSNMSPEDSSIYLCSVELVRQSTEAFFGQGTRLTVV.

V gene TRBV7-8 combines with J gene TRBJ2-2; the match to TRBD2 covers 7 bases. The J segment lost 0 bases and the V segment lost 1 base, leaving 2 bases of the junction unmatched. CDR3 length equals 16 residues. Per the germline V gene, CDR1 is SGHVS and CDR2 is FQNEAQ. CDR3 amino acids: CASSLGRGTNTGELFF. CDR3 DNA sequence: TGTGCCAGCAGCTTAGGGCGGGGGACGAACACCGGGGAGCTGTTTTTT.

This clonotype was picked up many times. V gene TRBV20-1 combines with J gene TRBJ1-2, with D possibly being TRBD1 (6 bases). Germline V gene data show CDR1 as DFQATT and CDR2 as SNEGSKA (reference sequence). V lost 6 bases and J lost 7, with 21 bases in between. This CDR3 region has 14 residues. In DNA, the CDR3 is TGCAGTGCGCCCGAAAGGGACATTGCAGGTGGCTACACCTTC. This gives the protein CSAPERDIAGGYTF.

This clonotype was observed once. Given a much more abundant clone one base away, this may be a read error. This chain connects TRBV4-1 to TRBJ1-5, with D maybe TRBD1 (5 bases). CDR3 length equals 15 residues. Germline V gene lookup returns CDR1 MGHRA and CDR2 YSYEKL. The DNA for the CDR3 is TGCGCCAACAGCCCATTCTCGGGGGACAATCAGCCCCAGCATTTT. Residues: CANSPFSGDNQPQHF.

The chain joins TRBV4-1 to TRBJ2-7; no clear D gene. V dropped 0 bases and J dropped 6 bases, with 21 bases sitting between them. The germline V gene has CDR1 MGHRA and CDR2 YSYEKL. The length of the CDR3 is 17 residues. The CDR3 sequence is CASSQEVYCAVPCEQYF. CDR3 sequence (DNA): TGCGCCAGCAGCCAAGAAGTGTATTGTGCAGTCCCCTGCGAGCAGTACTTC.

Regarding this clonotype: This may be a read error, as it is one base from a much larger clone. This chain uses TRBV20-1 with TRBJ2-4, with a possible D match to TRBD2 (5 bases). The CDR3 spans 15 residues. Germline V gives CDR1 DFQATT, CDR2 SNEGSKA (reference sequence). Trimming removed 3 bases at V and 0 bases at J, with 12 bases between. CDR3 amino acids: CSASGVGLAKNIQYF. The CDR3 DNA sequence: TGCAGTGCTAGCGGGGTAGGCCTAGCCAAAAACATTCAGTACTTC.